The 32 T cell receptor beta chains reported below all come from one sample, sequenced in a study of spatial heterogeneity in lung cancer. Study conclusions and caveats: Tumor mutation count correlated with how many alpha and beta TCRs expanded intratumorally.

These receptors' targets are unknown. TCRdb reprocessed the 5' RACE reads via MiXCR and lists one record per CDR3 protein. The table shows 5,600 or so distinct CDR3 sequences, with about 5.3% occurring only once. Time point defined: sample taken at primary tumor resection. Sequenced material: lung tumor tissue, taken at surgery. The receptors come from a male donor with early-stage non-small cell lung cancer.

This clonotype was seen repeatedly, ten times or more. The rearrangement links TRBV5-5 to TRBJ2-5; D ambiguous. V dropped 6 bases and J dropped 4 bases, with 10 bases sitting between them. CDR1 SGHKS and CDR2 YYEKEE come from the germline V gene (reference sequence). This CDR3 is built from 12 residues. DNA of the CDR3: TGTGCCAGCACCTGGTCTGGAGAGACCCAGTACTTC. Translating it yields CASTWSGETQYF.

Many counts were recorded for this clonotype. The chain carries TRBV7-9 and TRBJ2-3; TRBD1 aligns across 9 bases. This CDR3 has 15 amino acids. Germline loops: CDR1 SEHNR, CDR2 FQNEAQ (reference sequence). V trimming: 1 base; J trimming: 2 bases; junction bases outside the gene matches: 1. The CDR3 spells CASSLGTGVTDTQYF. The CDR3 DNA sequence: TGTGCCAGCAGCTTAGGGACAGGGGTCACAGATACGCAGTATTTT. Drawing the rest from reference TRBV7-9 and TRBJ2-3, the complete variable domain is DTGVSQNPRHKITKRGQNVTFRCDPISEHNRLYWYRQTLGQGPEFLTYFQNEAQLEKSRLLSDRFSAERPKGSFSTLEIQRTEQGDSAMYLCASSLGTGVTDTQYFGPGTRLTVL.

The sample holds many counts of this clonotype. The V call is TRBV29-1, the J call TRBJ2-3; D might be TRBD1 (5 bases). The CDR3 covers 13 residues. The V gene lost 3 bases and the J gene lost 3 bases, with 10 bases spanning the gap. CDR1 and CDR2 (germline): SQVTM, ANQGSEA. The CDR3 coding sequence is TGCAGCGTTGATCAGGGCAGGACAGATACGCAGTATTTT. It encodes CSVDQGRTDTQYF.

This clonotype was detected ten times or more. Likely a read error: the CDR3 ends without its conserved phenylalanine or tryptophan. The rearrangement uses TRBV5-1 and TRBJ2-3, with D perhaps matching TRBD2 (6 bases). Germline V gives CDR1 SGHRS, CDR2 YFSETQ. This CDR3 contains 14 residues. V was trimmed by 4 bases and J by 7 bases, leaving 16 bases between them. The CDR3, as DNA: TGCGCCAGCAGCGGGGCGGGGACTGATAATACGCAGTATTCT. The encoded protein is CASSGAGTDNTQYS.

By share, this clonotype ranks as medium-sized. The gene calls are TRBV10-2 and TRBJ2-7; tentatively, D is TRBD1 (5 bases). CDR1 and CDR2 from the germline V gene are WSHSY and SAAADI. V was cut by 5 bases and J by 4 bases, with 6 bases left in between. The CDR3 loop spans 11 amino acids. CDR3 protein: CASSQGYEQYF. The DNA of the CDR3 is TGCGCCAGCAGTCAGGGATACGAGCAGTACTTC.

This clonotype was recorded many times. The chain combines TRBV28 with TRBJ2-7; 11 bases line up with TRBD2. Germline trimming cut 6 bases from V and 6 bases from J; bases unmatched to any gene: 10. This CDR3 spans 15 amino acids. The V gene's germline CDR1 is MDHEN and CDR2 SYDVKM. The CDR3 sequence is CASSLTPSGRTEQYF. The CDR3, as DNA: TGTGCCAGCAGCCTTACCCCTAGCGGGAGGACCGAGCAGTACTTC. Together with reference TRBV28 and TRBJ2-7, the CDR3 gives the full variable domain: DVKVTQSSRYLVKRTGEKVFLECVQDMDHENMFWYRQDPGLGLRLIYFSYDVKMKEKGDIPEGYSVSREKKERFSLILESASTNQTSMYLCASSLTPSGRTEQYFGPGTRLTVT.

This clonotype was counted ten times or more. J is TRBJ1-2 and V is TRBV29-1; no clear D gene. Trimming left V 1 base short and J 0 bases short, with 6 bases between. Germline lookup yields CDR1 SQVTM and CDR2 ANQGSEA. The CDR3 runs 13 residues. The CDR3 spells CSVEAAANYGYTF. The CDR3 DNA follows: TGCAGCGTTGAAGCGGCGGCTAACTATGGCTACACCTTC.

This chain connects TRBV12-3 or TRBV12-4 to TRBJ2-5; 10 nucleotides match TRBD2. This CDR3 is 14 amino acids long. The V gene end was trimmed by 7 bases and the J gene end by 5 bases; junction bases not matched to a gene: 7. CDR3 sequence reads: CASTLAGGVETQYF. The CDR3 coding sequence is TGTGCCAGCACCTTAGCGGGAGGTGTTGAGACCCAGTACTTC.

This chain connects TRBV6-9 to TRBJ2-5; 10 positions agree with TRBD2. V was pared by 5 bases and J by 5 bases, with 5 bases of the junction left unmatched. The CDR3 covers 14 residues. The germline CDR1 and CDR2 sequences are MNHGY and SVAAGI. CDR3 sequence (DNA): TGTGCCAGCAGTCGACTAGCGGGTGGCGAGACCCAGTACTTC. Protein sequence: CASSRLAGGETQYF.

This clonotype was detected ten times or more. The V gene is TRBV12-3 or TRBV12-4, the J gene TRBJ1-6; D is undetermined. The CDR3 extends over 11 amino acids. Trimming pared 3 bases from V and 12 bases from J, leaving 6 bases between. The DNA for the CDR3 is TGTGCCAGCAGTTTTGCGGGACCCCTCCACTTT. It codes for CASSFAGPLHF.

This clonotype was counted ten times or more. V is TRBV10-3 and J is TRBJ2-1, with TRBD1 as a possible D gene (5 bases). This CDR3 has 14 residues. CDR1 and CDR2 (germline): ENHRY, SYGVKD. V lost 5 bases and J 10 bases, leaving 18 bases between the germline ends. The CDR3 coding sequence is TGTGCCATCAGTATAGACAGCCGTTCCAAAGAGCAGTTCTTC. It translates to CAISIDSRSKEQFF.

This clonotype was picked up many times. The chain combines TRBV6-2 or TRBV6-3 with TRBJ2-5; 7 nucleotides align to TRBD2. From germline, CDR1 is MNHEY and CDR2 SVGEGT. The CDR3 runs to 18 residues. V gave up 6 bases and J gave up 0 bases; unmatched junction bases: 16. This CDR3 reads CASSPPMGLLDHQETQYF. CDR3 nucleotide sequence: TGTGCCAGCAGCCCACCAATGGGACTACTGGACCACCAAGAGACCCAGTACTTC.

Judged by abundance, this clonotype is medium-sized (0.01 to 0.1%). The V and J genes are TRBV6-1 and TRBJ2-2; 9 nucleotides line up with TRBD2. The V gene's germline CDR1 is MNHNS and CDR2 SASEGT. V shed 6 bases and J 7 bases; nucleotides not matched to a gene: 12. The length of the CDR3 is 16 residues. Here the CDR3 DNA reads TGTGCCAGCAGCGAATCCTTAGCGGGAGTCGGCGGGGAGCTGTTTTTT. Translation: CASSESLAGVGGELFF.

The DNA for the CDR3 is TGTGCCAGCAGTTTTGACGGGACAGGGGGCTCCGGGGAGCTGTTTTTT. Translation: CASSFDGTGGSGELFF. V is TRBV6-2 or TRBV6-3 and J is TRBJ2-2, with 12 nucleotides matching TRBD1. Germline CDR1 and CDR2: MNHEY and SVGEGT. This CDR3 region has 16 residues. V lost 4 bases, J lost 6 bases, and 6 bases stayed unmatched.

By share, this clonotype ranks as medium-sized. The genes are TRBV10-3 and TRBJ1-4; a weak D match, TRBD1 (5 bases). V dropped 3 bases and J dropped 4 bases, with 9 bases sitting between them. In germline, CDR1 is ENHRY, CDR2 SYGVKD. The CDR3 runs to 14 residues. CDR3 sequence: CAISEIGGNEKLFF. The CDR3 DNA follows: TGTGCCATCAGTGAAATCGGGGGTAATGAAAAACTGTTTTTT.

By frequency in the sample, this clonotype is medium-sized. The V call is TRBV11-2, the J call TRBJ2-1, with TRBD2 matching over 7 bases. Losses at the gene ends were 2 bases for V and 8 bases for J; bases not matched to a gene: 9. In germline, CDR1 is SGHAT, CDR2 FQNNGV. The length of the CDR3 is 15 residues. The CDR3 sequence is CASSLPAGLPHEQFF. CDR3 sequence (DNA): TGTGCCAGCAGCTTACCAGCGGGGCTCCCCCATGAGCAGTTCTTC.

This clonotype was counted at least ten times. The CDR3 coding sequence is TGTGCCAGCAGCCCACTTTTGAGCGGGCCTGAAAAACTGTTTTTT. It encodes CASSPLLSGPEKLFF. V and J are TRBV6-5 and TRBJ1-4, with D hard to call. Deletions cut 6 bases from V and 7 bases from J, with 18 bases between. CDR3 length: 15 residues. Germline CDR1 reads MNHEY; CDR2 reads SVGAGI.

This clonotype was detected many times. The chain is built from TRBV5-5 and TRBJ2-7; D gene unclear. The germline V gene has CDR1 SGHKS and CDR2 YYEKEE (reference sequence). V was shortened by 0 bases and J by 7 bases, with 11 bases between the two germline ends. The CDR3 extends over 13 amino acids. CDR3 protein: CASSLGTAPEQYF. In DNA form, the CDR3 reads TGTGCCAGCAGCTTGGGAACAGCCCCTGAGCAGTACTTC.

This clonotype has a count of ten or more. The chain joins TRBV6-1 to TRBJ2-7, with TRBD1 matching 10 bases. CDR3 size: 16 residues. Looked up from germline, CDR1 is MNHNS and CDR2 is SASEGT. The V segment lost 5 bases and the J segment 3 bases; nucleotides outside the gene matches: 10. The chain's CDR3 is CASSPDRGTRHYEQYF. The CDR3 coding sequence is TGTGCCAGCAGTCCGGACAGGGGGACCCGCCACTACGAGCAGTACTTC.

The sample holds many counts of this clonotype. The gene calls are TRBV4-2 and TRBJ1-1, with D possibly TRBD1 on 5 matching bases. Trimming took off 5 bases at V and 5 bases at J, with 18 bases between the two ends. Germline lookup yields CDR1 LGHNA and CDR2 YNFKEQ. The CDR3 extends over 15 amino acids. CDR3 bases: TGTGCCAGCAGCAAACACAGGCAGGAGGCGACTGAAGCTTTCTTT. It translates to CASSKHRQEATEAFF.

Ten or more counts support this clonotype. V is TRBV5-1 and J is TRBJ2-3; D may be TRBD1 (6 bases). This CDR3 comprises 15 residues. Looked up from germline, CDR1 is SGHRS and CDR2 is YFSETQ. V lost 0 bases and J 0 bases, leaving 8 bases between the germline ends. CDR3 loop: CASSLGQGSTDTQYF. The DNA of the CDR3 is TGCGCCAGCAGCTTGGGGCAGGGGAGCACAGATACGCAGTATTTT.

The chain employs TRBV20-1 and TRBJ2-2; 9 nucleotides line up with TRBD1. Germline V CDR1 and CDR2: DFQATT, SNEGSKA (reference sequence). J was trimmed by 8 bases and V by 2 bases; bases with no gene match: 15. CDR3 length equals 17 residues. The CDR3 DNA follows: TGCAGTGCTAGACACCTCTCCGGGACAGGGTTATCAGGGGAGCTGTTTTTT. Translated, it gives CSARHLSGTGLSGELFF.

This clonotype came up many times. The rearrangement uses TRBV6-6 and TRBJ1-3, with TRBD1 as a possible D gene (6 bases). This CDR3 has 13 residues. The germline CDR1 and CDR2 sequences are MNHNY and SVGAGI (reference sequence). V was clipped by 6 bases and J by 4 bases, with 10 bases between them. CDR3 coding DNA: TGTGCCAGCAGAACAGGGTCCGGAAACACCATATATTTT. This translates into CASRTGSGNTIYF.

The J gene is TRBJ2-2, the V gene TRBV7-9; 9 nucleotides line up with TRBD2. Trimming removed 4 bases from V and 1 base from J; junction bases left unmatched: 7. This CDR3 contains 17 residues. Germline V CDR1 and CDR2: SEHNR, FQNEAQ (reference sequence). CDR3 protein: CASSSSWTSENTGELFF. Written as DNA, the CDR3 is TGTGCCAGCAGCTCCTCGTGGACTAGCGAGAACACCGGGGAGCTGTTTTTT.

In the case of this clonotype: This sequence may be a read error, since a much larger clone differs from it by one base. The chain links TRBV20-1 to TRBJ2-5; D is uncertain. The CDR3 consists of 13 residues. Looked up from germline, CDR1 is DFQATT and CDR2 is SNEGSKA (reference sequence). CDR3 sequence: CSARDPFKETQCF. CDR3 nucleotide sequence: TGCAGTGCTAGAGATCCCTTTAAAGAGACCCAGTGCTTC.

Many counts were recorded for this clonotype. The rearrangement joins TRBV10-3 to TRBJ1-6; D may be TRBD1 (5 bases). Germline V CDR1 and CDR2: ENHRY, SYGVKD. The CDR3 length is 14 residues. V shed 9 bases and J shed 4 bases, with 13 bases lying between them. The chain's CDR3 is CAIGTNPYNSPLHF. For the CDR3, the DNA is TGTGCCATTGGGACGAACCCATATAATTCACCCCTCCACTTT.

Many counts were recorded for this clonotype. The chain combines TRBV3-1 with TRBJ1-2; weak D call: TRBD1 (6 bases). Germline CDR1 LGHDT, CDR2 YNNKEL (reference sequence). This CDR3 is built from 15 residues. Trimming removed 4 bases from V and 8 bases from J, with 20 bases in between. The CDR3 region is CASSRRDIGEEGYTF. The CDR3 nucleotides are TGTGCCAGCAGCCGAAGGGACATCGGCGAAGAGGGCTACACCTTC.

As for this clonotype: One end of the junction fails to match germline, which may point to a read error. This chain connects TRBV5-1 to TRBJ2-3; 7 bases match TRBD1. This CDR3 spans 15 amino acids. Per the germline V gene, CDR1 is SGHRS and CDR2 is YFSETQ. The CDR3 loop is CASSLGQPNTDTQYF. CDR3 bases: TGTGCCAGCAGCTTGGGACAGCCTAACACAGATACGCAGTATTTT.

This clonotype appeared many times. The chain carries TRBV5-1 and TRBJ1-1; D possibly corresponds to TRBD1 (5 bases). The CDR3 has 14 residues. V was pared by 6 bases and J by 1 base, with 13 bases between. CDR1 and CDR2 (germline): SGHRS, YFSETQ. CDR3 amino acids: CASTRRQGNTEAFF. The CDR3 coding sequence is TGCGCCAGCACCCGCCGCCAGGGGAACACTGAAGCTTTCTTT.

This clonotype is categorized as medium-sized. The gene calls are TRBV28 and TRBJ2-1; TRBD1 is a possible D gene (5 bases). CDR3 length: 13 amino acids. Germline V gene lookup returns CDR1 MDHEN and CDR2 SYDVKM. The V end was cut by 6 bases, the J end by 11 bases, with 17 bases between. This chain's CDR3 is CASSLRQPAKQFF. DNA of the CDR3: TGTGCCAGCAGCCTCAGACAGCCGGCAAAGCAGTTCTTC.

This clonotype was seen at least ten times. The V call is TRBV7-6, the J call TRBJ2-7, with D tentatively TRBD2 (5 bases). Germline values: CDR1 SGHVS, CDR2 FNYEAQ. With 4 bases removed from V and 4 bases from J, the gap between germline ends came to 8 bases. The CDR3 totals 12 residues. The DNA of the CDR3 is TGTGCCAGCAGCTCAGAGGGTTACGAGCAGTACTTC. Translating gives CASSSEGYEQYF.

This clonotype was found many times. This chain connects TRBV12-2 to TRBJ1-1; the DNA was not used to check the table's D call, TRBD1. TRBV12-2 is reported as a pseudogene. CDR3 length: 14 amino acids. CDR3 DNA sequence: TGTGCAAGTCGCTTAGGGGCGGTTACGACTGAAGCTTTCTTT. It encodes CASRLGAVTTEAFF.